Listed below are T cell receptor beta chains from one sample, sequenced in a study of blood T cell repertoires in COVID-19. Only in-frame clones appear in the TCRdb table, and some are missing; sequencing was by immunoSEQ multiplex PCR. Counted here are under 250,000 clones, around nine tenths occurring once; the ten biggest clones make up under 4%. The sample was peripheral blood. The receptors derive from a man younger than 30 with active or convalescent COVID-19. Both conserved end residues are part of each CDR3. D genes are given only for firm matches. Expanded clones get a size class; other rows say once, few or many, or leave the size out.

TRBV5-1,-,TRBD1,TRBJ1-1,CASSEDRRNTEAFF,TGCGCCAGCAGCGAGGACAGGAGGAACACTGAAGCTTTCTTT
TRBV7-9,few,TRBD1,TRBJ1-5,CASSPSGTEGRPQHF,TGTGCCAGCAGCCCGTCCGGGACAGAGGGTCGGCCCCAGCATTTT
TRBV2,-,-,TRBJ1-2,CASSEAVEVNGYTF,TGTGCCAGCAGTGAGGCGGTTGAGGTAAATGGCTACACCTTC
TRBV7-9,-,TRBD2,TRBJ2-4,CASRPTGTSEKNIQYF,TGTGCCAGCAGACCGACAGGGACTAGCGAAAAAAACATTCAGTACTTC
TRBV9,-,TRBD2,TRBJ2-3,CASSRTSDTQYF,TGTGCCAGCAGCAGGACTAGCGATACGCAGTATTTT
TRBV6-2/TRBV6-3,-,TRBD2,TRBJ2-3,CASSYILAGRGDTQYF,TGTGCCAGCAGTTACATCCTAGCGGGACGAGGCGATACGCAGTATTTT
TRBV10-3,-,-,TRBJ1-1,CAISESGRATEAFF,TGTGCCATCAGTGAGTCGGGCAGGGCCACTGAAGCTTTCTTT
TRBV6-5,-,TRBD1,TRBJ1-1,CASRRQGYNTEAFF,TGTGCCAGCAGACGACAGGGGTACAACACTGAAGCTTTCTTT
TRBV2,-,TRBD2,TRBJ2-3,CASSVVLAGWSTDTQYF,TGTGCCAGCAGTGTGGTTCTAGCGGGATGGAGCACAGATACGCAGTATTTT
TRBV5-1,-,-,TRBJ2-2,CASSFGGGELFF,TGCGCCAGCAGCTTCGGAGGCGGGGAGCTGTTTTTT
TRBV18,-,-,TRBJ2-7,CASSPLGPGNSYEQYF,TGTGCCAGCTCACCCCTTGGTCCGGGGAACTCCTACGAGCAGTACTTC
TRBV27,-,-,TRBJ2-6,CASSLFSRGVALSGANVLTF,TGTGCCAGCAGTTTATTTTCCCGGGGTGTTGCCTTATCTGGGGCCAACGTCCTGACTTTC
TRBV9,-,TRBD2,TRBJ2-1,CASSSPRTSGSYNEQFF,TGTGCCAGCAGCTCCCCCCGGACTAGCGGGAGCTACAATGAGCAGTTCTTC
TRBV4-2,-,-,TRBJ1-1,CASSQVSQGSTEAFF,TGTGCCAGCAGCCAAGTTTCCCAGGGAAGCACTGAAGCTTTCTTT
TRBV7-6,-,-,TRBJ1-1,CASSLERSLNTEAFF,TGTGCCAGCAGCTTAGAGCGCTCTCTGAACACTGAAGCTTTCTTT
TRBV6-6,-,-,TRBJ1-1,CASSFGQRNTEAFF,TGTGCCAGCAGTTTCGGACAGAGGAACACTGAAGCTTTCTTT
TRBV7-2,-,-,TRBJ2-5,CASSLAAVKETQYF,TGTGCCAGCAGCTTAGCCGCGGTGAAAGAGACCCAGTACTTC
TRBV5-1,-,-,TRBJ1-4,CASSLETGWKLFF,TGCGCCAGCAGCTTGGAAACGGGGTGGAAACTGTTTTTT
TRBV11-2,-,-,TRBJ1-1,CASSLDWTDTEAFF,TGTGCCAGCAGCTTAGATTGGACAGACACTGAAGCTTTCTTT
TRBV18,-,-,TRBJ2-7,CASSPPLRGEQYF,TGTGCCAGCTCACCACCGCTCCGAGGCGAGCAGTACTTC
TRBV12-1,-,-,TRBJ1-4,CASSSFDRATNEKLFF,TGTGCCAGCAGCTCCTTCGACAGAGCAACTAATGAAAAACTGTTTTTT
TRBV9,once,-,TRBJ1-1,CASSVGGRPVEAFF,TGTGCCAGCAGCGTAGGCGGCCGCCCTGTCGAAGCTTTCTTT
TRBV6-4,-,-,TRBJ2-1,CASSDSGGAQGQFF,TGTGCCAGCAGTGACTCGGGAGGCGCCCAGGGGCAGTTCTTC
TRBV15,-,TRBD2,TRBJ2-1,CATSSLPGLAGDEQFF,TGTGCCACCAGCAGCCTCCCAGGGCTAGCGGGGGATGAGCAGTTCTTC